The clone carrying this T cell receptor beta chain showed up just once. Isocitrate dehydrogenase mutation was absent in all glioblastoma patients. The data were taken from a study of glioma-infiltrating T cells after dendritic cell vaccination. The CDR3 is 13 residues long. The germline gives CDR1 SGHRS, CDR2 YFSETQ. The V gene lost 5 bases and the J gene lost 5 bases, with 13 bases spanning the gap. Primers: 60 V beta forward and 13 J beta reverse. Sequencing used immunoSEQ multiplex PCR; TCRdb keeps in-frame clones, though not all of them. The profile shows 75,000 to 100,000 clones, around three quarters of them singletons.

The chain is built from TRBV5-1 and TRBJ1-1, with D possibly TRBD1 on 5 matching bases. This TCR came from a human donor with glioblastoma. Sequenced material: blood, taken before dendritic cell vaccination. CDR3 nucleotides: TGCGCCAGCAGTGGGGTAGGGGCGACTGAAGCTTTCTTT. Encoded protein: CASSGVGATEAFF. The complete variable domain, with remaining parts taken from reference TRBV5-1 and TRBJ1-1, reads KAGVTQTPRYLIKTRGQQVTLSCSPISGHRSVSWYQQTPGQGLQFLFEYFSETQRNKGNFPGRFSGRQFSNSRSEMNVSTLELGDSALYLCASSGVGATEAFFGQGTRLTVV.